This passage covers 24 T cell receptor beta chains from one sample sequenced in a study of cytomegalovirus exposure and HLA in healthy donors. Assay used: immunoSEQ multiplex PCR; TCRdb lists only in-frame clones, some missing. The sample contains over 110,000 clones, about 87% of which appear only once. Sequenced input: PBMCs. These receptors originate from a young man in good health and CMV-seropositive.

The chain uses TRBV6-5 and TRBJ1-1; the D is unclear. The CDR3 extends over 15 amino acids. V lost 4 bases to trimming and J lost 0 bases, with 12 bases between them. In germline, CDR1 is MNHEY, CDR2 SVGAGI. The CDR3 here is CASSFDSVLNTEAFF. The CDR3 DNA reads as TGTGCCAGCAGTTTCGACTCTGTCCTGAACACTGAAGCTTTCTTT.

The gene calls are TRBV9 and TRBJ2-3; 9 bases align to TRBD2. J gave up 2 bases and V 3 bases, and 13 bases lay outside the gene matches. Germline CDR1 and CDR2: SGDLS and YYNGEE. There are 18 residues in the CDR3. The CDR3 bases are TGTGCCAGCAGCGAGGGGCTAGCGGGAAGGCGGTACACAGATACGCAGTATTTT. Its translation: CASSEGLAGRRYTDTQYF.

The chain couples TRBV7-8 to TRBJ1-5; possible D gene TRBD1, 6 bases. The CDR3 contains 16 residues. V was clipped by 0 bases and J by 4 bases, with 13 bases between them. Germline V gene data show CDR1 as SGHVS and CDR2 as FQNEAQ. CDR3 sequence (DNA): TGTGCCAGCAGCTTAGCAGGGACACGGATGAATCAGCCCCAGCATTTT. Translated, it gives CASSLAGTRMNQPQHF.

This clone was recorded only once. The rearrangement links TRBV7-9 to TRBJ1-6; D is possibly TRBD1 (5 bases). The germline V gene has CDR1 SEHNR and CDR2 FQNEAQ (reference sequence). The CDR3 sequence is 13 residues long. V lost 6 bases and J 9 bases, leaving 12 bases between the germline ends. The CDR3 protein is CASSSPGISPLHF. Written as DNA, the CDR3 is TGTGCCAGCAGTTCCCCAGGGATTTCACCCCTCCACTTT.

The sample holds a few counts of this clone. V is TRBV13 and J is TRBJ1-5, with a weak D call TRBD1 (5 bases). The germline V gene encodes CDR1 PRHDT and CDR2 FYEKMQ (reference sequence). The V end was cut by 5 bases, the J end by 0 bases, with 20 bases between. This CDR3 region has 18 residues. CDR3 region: CASSRGDLGGYSNQPQHF. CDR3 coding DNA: TGTGCCAGCAGCCGCGGGGACCTGGGGGGTTATAGCAATCAGCCCCAGCATTTT.

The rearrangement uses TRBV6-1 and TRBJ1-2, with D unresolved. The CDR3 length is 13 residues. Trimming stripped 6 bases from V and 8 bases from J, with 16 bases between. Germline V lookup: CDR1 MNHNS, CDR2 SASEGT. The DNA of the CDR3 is TGTGCCAGCAGAGTGGACCGGGGTGGGGGCTACACCTTC. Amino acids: CASRVDRGGGYTF.

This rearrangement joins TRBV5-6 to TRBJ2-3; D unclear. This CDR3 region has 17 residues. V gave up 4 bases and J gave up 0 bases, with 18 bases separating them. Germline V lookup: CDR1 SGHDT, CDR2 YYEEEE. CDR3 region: CASSRPLGSSSTDTQYF. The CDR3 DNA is TGTGCCAGCAGCCGCCCTTTGGGTAGCTCTAGCACAGATACGCAGTATTTT. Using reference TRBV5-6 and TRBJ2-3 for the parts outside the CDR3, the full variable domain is DAGVTQSPTHLIKTRGQQVTLRCSPKSGHDTVSWYQQALGQGPQFIFQYYEEEERQRGNFPDRFSGHQFPNYSSELNVNALLLGDSALYLCASSRPLGSSSTDTQYFGPGTRLTVL.

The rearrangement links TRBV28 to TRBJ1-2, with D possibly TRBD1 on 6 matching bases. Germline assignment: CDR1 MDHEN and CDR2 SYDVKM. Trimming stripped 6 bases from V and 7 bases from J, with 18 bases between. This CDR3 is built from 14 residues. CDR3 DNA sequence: TGTGCCAGCAGCCAACGCGGCAGGGGATCTGGCTACACCTTC. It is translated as CASSQRGRGSGYTF.

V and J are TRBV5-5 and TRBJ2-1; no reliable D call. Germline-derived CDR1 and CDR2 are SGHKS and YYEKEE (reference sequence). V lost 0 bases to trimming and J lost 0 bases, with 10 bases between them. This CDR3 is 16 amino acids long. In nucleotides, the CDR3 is TGTGCCAGCAGCTTGGACATTCGGAGCTCCTACAATGAGCAGTTCTTC. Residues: CASSLDIRSSYNEQFF.

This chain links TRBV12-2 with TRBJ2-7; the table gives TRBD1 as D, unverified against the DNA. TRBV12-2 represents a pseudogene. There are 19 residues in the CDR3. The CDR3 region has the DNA TGTGCAAGTCGCTTTAGGGTGCAGGGAAGGGACAGAGGGATCTACGAGCAGTACTTC. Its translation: CASRFRVQGRDRGIYEQYF.

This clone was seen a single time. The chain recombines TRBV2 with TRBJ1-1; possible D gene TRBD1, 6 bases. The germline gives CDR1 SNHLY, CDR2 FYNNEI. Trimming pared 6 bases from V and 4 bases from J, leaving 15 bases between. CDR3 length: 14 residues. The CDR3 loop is CASSFGTSGTEAFF. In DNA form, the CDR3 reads TGTGCCAGCAGCTTCGGGACATCCGGCACTGAAGCTTTCTTT.

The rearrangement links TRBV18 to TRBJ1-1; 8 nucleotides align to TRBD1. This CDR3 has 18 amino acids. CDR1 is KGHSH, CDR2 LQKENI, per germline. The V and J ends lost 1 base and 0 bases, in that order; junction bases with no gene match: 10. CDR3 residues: CASSPLTGQGRMNTEAFF. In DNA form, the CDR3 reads TGTGCCAGCTCACCACTCACTGGACAGGGTAGAATGAACACTGAAGCTTTCTTT.

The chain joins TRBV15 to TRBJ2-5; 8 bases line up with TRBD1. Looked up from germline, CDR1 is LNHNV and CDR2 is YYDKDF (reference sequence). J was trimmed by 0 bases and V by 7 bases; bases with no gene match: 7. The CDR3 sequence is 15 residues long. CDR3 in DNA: TGTGCCACCACCAGGACAGGGAAGTACCAAGAGACCCAGTACTTC. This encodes CATTRTGKYQETQYF.

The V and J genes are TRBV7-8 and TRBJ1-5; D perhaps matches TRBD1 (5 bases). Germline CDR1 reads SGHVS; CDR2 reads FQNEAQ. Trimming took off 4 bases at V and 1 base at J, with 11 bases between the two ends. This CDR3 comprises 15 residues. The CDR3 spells CASSSQGESNQPQHF. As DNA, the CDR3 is TGTGCCAGCAGCTCTCAGGGTGAGAGCAATCAGCCCCAGCATTTT.

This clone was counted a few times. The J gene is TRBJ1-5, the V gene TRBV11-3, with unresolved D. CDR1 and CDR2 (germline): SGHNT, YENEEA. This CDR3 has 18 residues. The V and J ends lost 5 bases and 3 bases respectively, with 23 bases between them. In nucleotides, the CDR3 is TGTGCCAGCAGCAGCCCGGGTTACTTTACCGCCTTCAATCAGCCCCAGCATTTT. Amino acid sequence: CASSSPGYFTAFNQPQHF. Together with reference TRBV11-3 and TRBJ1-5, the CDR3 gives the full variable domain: EAGVVQSPRYKIIEKKQPVAFWCNPISGHNTLYWYLQNLGQGPELLIRYENEEAVDDSQLPKDRFSAERLKGVDSTLKIQPAELGDSAVYLCASSSPGYFTAFNQPQHFGDGTRLSIL.

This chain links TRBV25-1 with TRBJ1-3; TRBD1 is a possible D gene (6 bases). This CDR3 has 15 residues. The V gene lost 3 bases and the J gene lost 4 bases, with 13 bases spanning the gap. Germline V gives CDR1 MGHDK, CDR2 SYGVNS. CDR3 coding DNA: TGTGCCAGCAGTGACCCAGGGGCGGTGGGAAACACCATATATTTT. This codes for CASSDPGAVGNTIYF.

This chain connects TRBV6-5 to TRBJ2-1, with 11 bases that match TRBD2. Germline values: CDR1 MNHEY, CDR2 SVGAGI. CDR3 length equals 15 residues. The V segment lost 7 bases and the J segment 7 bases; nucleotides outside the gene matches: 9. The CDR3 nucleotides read TGTGCCAGCACCACCCTTAGCGGGGGGGCAAATGAGCAGTTCTTC. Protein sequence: CASTTLSGGANEQFF.

The CDR3 nucleotides are TGCGCCAGCAGCTTGGGACAGCTCACTGGGGCCAACGTCCTGACTTTC. This encodes CASSLGQLTGANVLTF. The chain recombines TRBV5-1 with TRBJ2-6; D possibly corresponds to TRBD1 (5 bases). CDR1 is SGHRS, CDR2 YFSETQ, per germline. Trimming took off 0 bases at V and 2 bases at J, with 9 bases between the two ends. The CDR3 is 16 residues long.

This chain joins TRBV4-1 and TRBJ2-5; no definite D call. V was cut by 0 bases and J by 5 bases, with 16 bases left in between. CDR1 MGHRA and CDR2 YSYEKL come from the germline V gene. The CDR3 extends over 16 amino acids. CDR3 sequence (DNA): TGCGCCAGCAGCCAAGATAACCCGGGTCTTAGGGAGACCCAGTACTTC. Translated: CASSQDNPGLRETQYF.

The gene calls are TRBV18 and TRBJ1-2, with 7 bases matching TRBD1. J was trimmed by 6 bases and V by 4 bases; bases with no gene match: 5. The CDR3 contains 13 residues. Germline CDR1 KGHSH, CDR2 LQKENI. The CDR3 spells CASSQPGGNGYTF. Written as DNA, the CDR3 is TGTGCCAGCTCACAACCAGGGGGAAATGGCTACACCTTC.

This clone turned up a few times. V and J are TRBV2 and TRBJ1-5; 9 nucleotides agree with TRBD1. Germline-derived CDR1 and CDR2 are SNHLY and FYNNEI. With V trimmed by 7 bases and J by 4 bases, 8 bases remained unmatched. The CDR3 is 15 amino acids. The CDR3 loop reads CASKPGQGWNQPQHF. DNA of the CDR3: TGTGCCAGCAAGCCAGGACAGGGGTGGAATCAGCCCCAGCATTTT.

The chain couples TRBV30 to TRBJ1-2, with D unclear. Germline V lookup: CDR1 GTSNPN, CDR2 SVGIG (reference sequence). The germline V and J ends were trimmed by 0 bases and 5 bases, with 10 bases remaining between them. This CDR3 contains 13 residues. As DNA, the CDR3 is TGTGCCTGGAGTGTAGGACTTCAGTATGGCTACACCTTC. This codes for CAWSVGLQYGYTF.

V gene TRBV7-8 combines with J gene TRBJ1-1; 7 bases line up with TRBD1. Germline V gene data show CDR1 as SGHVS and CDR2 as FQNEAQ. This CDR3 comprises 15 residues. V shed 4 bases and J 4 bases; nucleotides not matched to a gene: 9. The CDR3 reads CASSSPRAGGTEAFF. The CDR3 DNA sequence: TGTGCCAGCAGCTCCCCCCGGGCAGGGGGCACTGAAGCTTTCTTT.

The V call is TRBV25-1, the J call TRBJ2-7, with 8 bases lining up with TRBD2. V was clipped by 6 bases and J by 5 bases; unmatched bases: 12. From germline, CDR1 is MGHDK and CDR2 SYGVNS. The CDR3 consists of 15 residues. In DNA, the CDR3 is TGTGCCAGCAGCCCCTTCGGGGGGGAATTAGACGAGCAGTACTTC. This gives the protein CASSPFGGELDEQYF.